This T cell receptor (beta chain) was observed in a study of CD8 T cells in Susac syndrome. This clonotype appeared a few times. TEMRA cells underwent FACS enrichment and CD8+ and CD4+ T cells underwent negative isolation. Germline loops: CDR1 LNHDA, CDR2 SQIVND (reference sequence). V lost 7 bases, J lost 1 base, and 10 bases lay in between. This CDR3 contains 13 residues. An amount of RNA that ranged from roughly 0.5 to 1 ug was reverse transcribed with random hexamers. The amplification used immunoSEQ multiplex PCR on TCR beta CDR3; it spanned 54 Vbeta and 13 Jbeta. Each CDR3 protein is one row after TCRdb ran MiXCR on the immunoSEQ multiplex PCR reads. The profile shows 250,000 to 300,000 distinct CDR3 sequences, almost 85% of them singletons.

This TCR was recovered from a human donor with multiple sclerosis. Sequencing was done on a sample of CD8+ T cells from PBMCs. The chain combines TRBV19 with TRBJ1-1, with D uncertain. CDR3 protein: CASTPDGNTEAFF. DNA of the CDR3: TGTGCCAGTACCCCGGACGGGAACACTGAAGCTTTCTTT.